The 21 T cell receptor beta chains presented below share a single source sample, sequenced in a study of cytomegalovirus exposure and HLA in healthy donors. The table came from immunoSEQ multiplex PCR; TCRdb's copy has only in-frame clones and leaves some out. The table records some 180,000 clones, 86% of them present only once. Sequences were obtained from PBMCs. Every receptor here comes from a man younger than 45 in good health and CMV-seropositive.

The CDR3 loop is CASSPGTGPRSYTF. The CDR3 coding sequence is TGTGCCAGCAGCCCAGGGACAGGGCCTCGGAGCTACACCTTC. The rearrangement links TRBV9 to TRBJ1-2, with 9 positions matching TRBD1. Germline CDR1 SGDLS, CDR2 YYNGEE. The V segment lost 4 bases and the J segment 9 bases; nucleotides outside the gene matches: 10. CDR3 size: 14 residues.

The chain joins TRBV5-1 to TRBJ2-2; D not certain. The CDR3 length is 17 residues. The germline V gene encodes CDR1 SGHRS and CDR2 YFSETQ. V was trimmed by 0 bases and J by 2 bases, leaving 14 bases between them. This CDR3 reads CASSLASRYLNTGELFF. CDR3 DNA sequence: TGCGCCAGCAGCTTGGCGTCCCGGTATCTCAACACCGGGGAGCTGTTTTTT.

The CDR3 region has the DNA TGTGCCAGCCCAGGACTAGCGGGGAGTGGGACCGGGGAGCTGTTTTTT. Residues: CASPGLAGSGTGELFF. This chain joins TRBV7-9 and TRBJ2-2, with TRBD2 identical over 12 bases. The trim removed 8 bases at V and 5 bases at J, leaving 9 bases unmatched. This CDR3 has 16 amino acids. Per the germline V gene, CDR1 is SEHNR and CDR2 is FQNEAQ (reference sequence). The whole variable domain, remainder taken from reference TRBV7-9 and TRBJ2-2, is DTGVSQNPRHKITKRGQNVTFRCDPISEHNRLYWYRQTLGQGPEFLTYFQNEAQLEKSRLLSDRFSAERPKGSFSTLEIQRTEQGDSAMYLCASPGLAGSGTGELFFGEGSRLTVL.

The chain recombines TRBV12-5 with TRBJ1-1; D may be TRBD1 (6 bases). The CDR3 sequence is 17 residues long. Trimming removed 6 bases from V and 3 bases from J, with 23 bases in between. The germline V gene has CDR1 LGHNT and CDR2 FRNRAP. The CDR3 is CASGPPWGRLGHTEAFF. The CDR3 nucleotides are TGTGCTAGTGGCCCCCCTTGGGGGCGCTTAGGGCACACTGAAGCTTTCTTT.

This rearrangement joins TRBV21-1 to TRBJ1-5; the table calls TRBD1, which could not be checked here. TRBV21-1 is noted as a pseudogene. The CDR3 runs to 16 residues. The CDR3 region is CASSSTPGQGNQPQHF. The CDR3 DNA sequence: TGTGCCAGCAGCAGTACCCCGGGACAGGGCAATCAGCCCCAGCATTTT.

This sequence joins TRBV28 and TRBJ1-2, with TRBD1 as a possible D gene (6 bases). From germline, CDR1 is MDHEN and CDR2 SYDVKM. The CDR3 has 15 amino acids. Between the trimmed V and J ends, which lost 6 bases and 5 bases, there was a span of 19 bases. This CDR3 is CASSPVGTPAYGYTF. As DNA, the CDR3 is TGTGCCAGCAGCCCCGTTGGGACACCAGCGTATGGCTACACCTTC.

The V call is TRBV11-2, the J call TRBJ1-2; 7 bases map to TRBD1. After removal of 5 bases from V and 4 bases from J, the junction contained 7 bases not matched to a gene. This CDR3 is built from 14 residues. The germline gives CDR1 SGHAT, CDR2 FQNNGV. In DNA form, the CDR3 reads TGTGCCAGCAGCGAAGACAGGGTGGTCTATGGCTACACCTTC. Amino acids: CASSEDRVVYGYTF.

The CDR3 sequence: CASSERQGNNEQFF. The CDR3 DNA is TGTGCCAGCAGCGAAAGACAGGGAAACAATGAGCAGTTCTTC. The chain couples TRBV6-5 to TRBJ2-1; 7 bases align to TRBD1. Germline V CDR1 and CDR2: MNHEY, SVGAGI. The CDR3 consists of 14 residues. J gave up 5 bases and V 6 bases, and 7 bases lay outside the gene matches.

The rearrangement joins TRBV19 to TRBJ1-1; the match to TRBD1 covers 7 bases. CDR3 length equals 12 residues. The germline CDR1 and CDR2 sequences are LNHDA and SQIVND (reference sequence). Unmatched junction bases numbered 5, after V lost 6 bases and J lost 7 bases. Written as DNA, the CDR3 is TGTGCCAGTAGCCCCGGGACAGTTGAAGCTTTCTTT. Protein sequence: CASSPGTVEAFF.

This clone appeared a few times. The chain uses TRBV2 and TRBJ1-2; TRBD1 is a possible D gene (5 bases). The CDR3 contains 15 residues. V shed 7 bases and J shed 9 bases, with 24 bases lying between them. Germline V gene data show CDR1 as SNHLY and CDR2 as FYNNEI. The CDR3 region has the DNA TGTGCCAGCAAAGGTACTGGGGGAACAGAGTACCGCTACACCTTC. Translation: CASKGTGGTEYRYTF.

This sequence joins TRBV5-6 and TRBJ2-4; 9 nucleotides agree with TRBD2. V gave up 0 bases and J gave up 6 bases; unmatched junction bases: 1. The CDR3 is 14 amino acids. In germline, CDR1 is SGHDT, CDR2 YYEEEE. CDR3 in amino acids: CASSLELAGNIQYF. DNA for the CDR3: TGTGCCAGCAGCTTGGAACTAGCGGGAAACATTCAGTACTTC.

This clone was found once. The chain employs TRBV29-1 and TRBJ2-7; 7 bases are shared with TRBD1. CDR1 is SQVTM, CDR2 ANQGSEA, per germline. The V gene end was trimmed by 5 bases and the J gene end by 2 bases; junction bases not matched to a gene: 9. There are 14 residues in the CDR3. CDR3 region: CSVKQGRGPYEQYF. The CDR3 nucleotides are TGCAGCGTTAAACAGGGGCGAGGGCCCTACGAGCAGTACTTC.

The J gene is TRBJ1-4, the V gene TRBV28; maybe TRBD1 (5 bases). Germline CDR1 reads MDHEN; CDR2 reads SYDVKM. V lost 2 bases, J lost 7 bases, and 5 bases lay in between. This CDR3 is 12 amino acids long. CDR3 amino acids: CASSLGGEKLFF. The CDR3 region has the DNA TGTGCCAGCAGTTTAGGGGGTGAAAAACTGTTTTTT.

The chain has TRBV7-6 and TRBJ2-7; 10 nucleotides line up with TRBD1. Germline V lookup: CDR1 SGHVS, CDR2 FNYEAQ. The trim removed 5 bases at V and 4 bases at J, leaving 8 bases unmatched. The CDR3 has 15 residues. The CDR3 is CASSVTGTGDYEQYF. In nucleotides, the CDR3 is TGTGCCAGCAGCGTGACCGGGACAGGGGATTACGAGCAGTACTTC. Filled out from reference TRBV7-6 and TRBJ2-7, the complete variable domain reads GAGVSQSPRYKVTKRGQDVALRCDPISGHVSLYWYRQALGQGPEFLTYFNYEAQQDKSGLPNDRFSAERPEGSISTLTIQRTEQRDSAMYRCASSVTGTGDYEQYFGPGTRLTVT.

The chain joins TRBV29-1 to TRBJ2-7; D unclear. The CDR3 totals 11 residues. V was trimmed by 6 bases and J by 2 bases, leaving 8 bases between them. Germline V lookup: CDR1 SQVTM, CDR2 ANQGSEA. The CDR3 here is CSVAEPYEQYF. The CDR3 DNA is TGCAGCGTCGCCGAACCCTACGAGCAGTACTTC.

V gene TRBV7-2 combines with J gene TRBJ2-1; D remains ambiguous. Germline-derived CDR1 and CDR2 are SGHTA and FQGNSA. The V end was cut by 0 bases, the J end by 7 bases, with 4 bases between. The CDR3 has 12 residues. The CDR3 DNA sequence: TGTGCCAGCAGCTTAGCGCGAAATGAGCAGTTCTTC. This encodes CASSLARNEQFF.

CDR3 in amino acids: CASFQGGGGEQFF. CDR3 DNA: TGTGCCAGCTTCCAAGGAGGGGGTGGTGAGCAGTTCTTC. This chain connects TRBV6-6 to TRBJ2-1; D is perhaps TRBD1 or TRBD2 (6 bases each). The CDR3 is 13 residues long. CDR1 is MNHNY, CDR2 SVGAGI, per germline (reference sequence). V gave up 8 bases and J gave up 9 bases, with 17 bases separating them.

A single count supports this clone. The chain uses TRBV10-3 and TRBJ1-2; the match to TRBD1 covers 7 bases. Trimming at V came to 0 bases and at J to 5 bases, leaving 6 bases not matched to a gene. CDR3 length equals 15 residues. Germline loops: CDR1 ENHRY, CDR2 SYGVKD. The CDR3 sequence is CAISESKQGSYGYTF. CDR3 nucleotides: TGTGCCATCAGTGAGTCTAAACAGGGGTCGTATGGCTACACCTTC.

The rearrangement uses TRBV2 and TRBJ2-4, with 7 bases matching TRBD1. The CDR3 sequence is 18 residues long. Per germline, CDR1 SNHLY and CDR2 FYNNEI. V lost 1 base, J lost 1 base, and 10 bases stayed unmatched. The CDR3 nucleotides read TGTGCCAGCAGTGAAGGGGAGAGACAGGGTCGGGCCAAAAACATTCAGTACTTC. Translation: CASSEGERQGRAKNIQYF. Drawing the rest from reference TRBV2 and TRBJ2-4, the complete variable domain is EPEVTQTPSHQVTQMGQEVILRCVPISNHLYFYWYRQILGQKVEFLVSFYNNEISEKSEIFDDQFSVERPDGSNFTLKIRSTKLEDSAMYFCASSEGERQGRAKNIQYFGAGTRLSVL.

The rearrangement links TRBV7-2 to TRBJ2-7; 8 nucleotides match TRBD2. This CDR3 is 14 amino acids long. With V trimmed by 3 bases and J by 3 bases, 4 bases remained unmatched. Germline loops: CDR1 SGHTA, CDR2 FQGNSA. CDR3 region: CASSLTSVRYEQYF. The CDR3 DNA follows: TGTGCCAGCAGCTTGACTAGCGTACGCTACGAGCAGTACTTC. The full variable domain, in which reference TRBV7-2 and TRBJ2-7 provide the parts outside the CDR3, is GAGVSQSPSNKVTEKGKDVELRCDPISGHTALYWYRQSLGQGLEFLIYFQGNSAPDKSGLPSDRFSAERTGGSVSTLTIQRTQQEDSAVYLCASSLTSVRYEQYFGPGTRLTVT.

The V call is TRBV7-3, the J call TRBJ1-2; perhaps TRBD1 as D (6 bases). This CDR3 has 14 residues. Trimming shortened V by 5 bases and J by 10 bases, and 20 bases separated the two germline ends. Looked up from germline, CDR1 is SGHTA and CDR2 is FQGTGA. The CDR3 spells CASSQTQGTIDYTF. CDR3 nucleotide sequence: TGTGCCAGCAGCCAAACCCAGGGGACCATCGACTACACCTTC.